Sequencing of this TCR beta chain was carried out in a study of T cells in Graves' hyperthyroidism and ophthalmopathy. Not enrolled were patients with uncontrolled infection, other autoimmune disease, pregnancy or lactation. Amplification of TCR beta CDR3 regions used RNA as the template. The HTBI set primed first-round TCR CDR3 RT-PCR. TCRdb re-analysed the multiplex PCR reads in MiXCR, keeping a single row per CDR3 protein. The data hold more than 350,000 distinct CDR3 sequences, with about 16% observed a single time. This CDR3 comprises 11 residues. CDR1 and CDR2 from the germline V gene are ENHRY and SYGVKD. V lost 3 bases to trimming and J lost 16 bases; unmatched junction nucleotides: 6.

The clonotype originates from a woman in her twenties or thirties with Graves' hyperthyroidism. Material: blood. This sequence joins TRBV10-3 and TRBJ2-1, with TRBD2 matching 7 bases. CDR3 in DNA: TGTGCCATCAGTGATGGGCTAGCGGTATTCTTC. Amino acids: CAISDGLAVFF.